The 8 T cell receptor beta chains listed next were all sequenced from one sample in a study of T cell changes during pregnancy in multiple sclerosis. Sequenced by immunoSEQ multiplex PCR; TCRdb stores in-frame clones only, minus some. This sample carries under 130,000 clones, approximately 90% of them seen once, and the ten largest clones take approximately 3.7%. The sequencing here drew on peripheral blood, taken after pregnancy. These receptors all stem from a female donor with multiple sclerosis, enrolled in a pregnancy study.

V gene TRBV5-6 combines with J gene TRBJ1-2, with D tentatively TRBD1 (6 bases). The CDR3 contains 15 residues. V was trimmed by 0 bases and J by 2 bases, leaving 11 bases between them. The germline V gene encodes CDR1 SGHDT and CDR2 YYEEEE. The CDR3 reads CASSLAPGANYGYTF. Written as DNA, the CDR3 is TGTGCCAGCAGCTTGGCCCCAGGGGCGAACTATGGCTACACCTTC.

The chain couples TRBV7-6 to TRBJ1-3; D possibly corresponds to TRBD1 (5 bases). V lost 6 bases and J 2 bases, leaving 17 bases between the germline ends. Germline V gene data show CDR1 as SGHVS and CDR2 as FNYEAQ. There are 16 residues in the CDR3. The chain's CDR3 is CASSLIPQGTGNTIYF. DNA of the CDR3: TGTGCCAGCAGTCTTATCCCCCAGGGTACTGGAAACACCATATATTTT.

In this sample, this clone turned up many times. The genes are TRBV2 and TRBJ1-2; TRBD1 might be the D (5 bases). The V end lost 3 bases, the J end lost 0 bases, and 11 bases lay between the germline ends. This CDR3 contains 15 residues. CDR1 and CDR2 (germline): SNHLY, FYNNEI. The CDR3 loop is CASSDTGIANYGYTF. The CDR3 DNA reads as TGTGCCAGCAGTGATACAGGCATCGCTAACTATGGCTACACCTTC.

The chain carries TRBV12-1 and TRBJ1-5; TRBD1 is the table's D call, not checked against the DNA. TRBV12-1 is classified as a pseudogene. The CDR3 has 16 amino acids. The CDR3 nucleotides are TGTGCCAGCAGCCCTCCGGACAGGGATGGCGATCAGCCCCAGCATTTT. Amino acid sequence: CASSPPDRDGDQPQHF.

CDR3 DNA sequence: TGTGCCAGCAGTTCGTCAGCGGTCACGTCGTACGAGCAGTACTTC. Translation: CASSSSAVTSYEQYF. V is TRBV9 and J is TRBJ2-7; tentatively, D is TRBD2 (5 bases). V was trimmed by 5 bases and J by 4 bases, leaving 19 bases between them. CDR1 and CDR2 from the germline V gene are SGDLS and YYNGEE. CDR3 length: 15 residues.

The rearrangement joins TRBV29-1 to TRBJ2-2, with D possibly TRBD2 on 5 matching bases. The germline V and J ends were trimmed by 7 bases and 7 bases, with 13 bases remaining between them. The CDR3 runs 12 residues. Germline V gives CDR1 SQVTM, CDR2 ANQGSEA. In DNA form, the CDR3 reads TGCAGCGCAACGAGGGAAGACGGGGAGCTGTTTTTT. Its protein is CSATREDGELFF.

This rearrangement joins TRBV2 to TRBJ2-5; 11 bases line up with TRBD2. The junction had 15 bases not matched to a gene; V was cut back by 7 bases and J by 5 bases. The CDR3 length is 17 residues. The germline V gene has CDR1 SNHLY and CDR2 FYNNEI. The CDR3 region is CASNEVAGGREYETQYF. CDR3 in DNA: TGTGCCAGCAATGAGGTAGCGGGGGGGCGTGAGTATGAGACCCAGTACTTC.

The rearrangement links TRBV5-4 to TRBJ2-2, with 9 bases fitting TRBD2. The CDR3 is 18 amino acids. Germline lookup yields CDR1 SGHNT and CDR2 YYREEE (reference sequence). Germline trimming cut 0 bases from V and 2 bases from J; bases unmatched to any gene: 8. CDR3 nucleotide sequence: TGTGCCAGCAGCTTGGTTGGTAGCGGGGGTCCTAACACCGGGGAGCTGTTTTTT. It yields the protein CASSLVGSGGPNTGELFF.